Following are 11 T cell receptor beta chains from one sample sequenced in a study of immune evolution from preneoplasia to lung adenocarcinoma. Repertoires were generated with immunoSEQ multiplex PCR, while TCRdb's copy carries only in-frame clones and drops some. This sample has 10,000 to 13,000 clones; about four fifths occur once, and the top ten carry around 3.5%. Sequenced: FFPE minimally invasive lung adenocarcinoma tissue. The source is a person between 65 and 79 years old with lung adenocarcinoma.

The chain employs TRBV28 and TRBJ1-2; D remains ambiguous. V lost 7 bases, J lost 3 bases, and 6 bases lay in between. CDR3 length: 11 amino acids. Looked up from germline, CDR1 is MDHEN and CDR2 is SYDVKM. CDR3 sequence (DNA): TGTGCCAGCAACCAGTACTATGGCTACACCTTC. Its protein is CASNQYYGYTF.

This clone has only one observation. The V and J genes are TRBV12-5 and TRBJ1-1; 11 bases are a match to TRBD1. The CDR3 is made up of 16 amino acids. CDR1 is LGHNT, CDR2 FRNRAP, per germline. The J segment lost 5 bases and the V segment lost 7 bases, leaving 12 bases of the junction unmatched. CDR3 amino acids: CASAIGQGARYTEAFF. As DNA, the CDR3 is TGTGCTAGTGCTATCGGACAGGGGGCGCGTTATACTGAAGCTTTCTTT. The entire variable domain, with the rest obtained from reference TRBV12-5 and TRBJ1-1, is as follows: DARVTQTPRHKVTEMGQEVTMRCQPILGHNTVFWYRQTMMQGLELLAYFRNRAPLDDSGMPKDRFSAEMPDATLATLKIQPSEPRDSAVYFCASAIGQGARYTEAFFGQGTRLTVV.

This clone was found once. The rearrangement links TRBV30 to TRBJ1-1; D is unclear. Trimming removed 0 bases at V and 8 bases at J, with 10 bases between. CDR3 length equals 12 residues. Per germline, CDR1 GTSNPN and CDR2 SVGIG (reference sequence). In DNA, the CDR3 is TGTGCCTGGAGTGTGGGTCCGGCAGAAGCTTTCTTT. It translates to CAWSVGPAEAFF.

The rearrangement uses TRBV27 and TRBJ1-5, with D tentatively TRBD1 (5 bases). Germline lookup yields CDR1 MNHEY and CDR2 SMNVEV (reference sequence). The V and J ends lost 8 bases and 4 bases respectively, with 18 bases between them. The CDR3 spans 15 residues. CDR3 nucleotide sequence: TGTGCCAGCGCGGGGGGGGGAAGGGTTAATCAGCCCCAGCATTTT. Protein product: CASAGGGRVNQPQHF.

The rearrangement links TRBV7-3 to TRBJ2-1, with 7 bases that match TRBD2. Germline lookup yields CDR1 SGHTA and CDR2 FQGTGA. Trimming took 2 bases from V and 6 from J; bases not matched to a gene: 7. This CDR3 comprises 15 residues. For the CDR3, the DNA is TGTGCCAGCAGCTTACAAGCGGGAATGTTCAATGAGCAGTTCTTC. Amino acid sequence: CASSLQAGMFNEQFF. Together with reference TRBV7-3 and TRBJ2-1, the CDR3 gives the full variable domain: GAGVSQTPSNKVTEKGKYVELRCDPISGHTALYWYRQSLGQGPEFLIYFQGTGAADDSGLPNDRFFAVRPEGSVSTLKIQRTERGDSAVYLCASSLQAGMFNEQFFGPGTRLTVL.

The gene calls are TRBV9 and TRBJ2-3; TRBD1 matches at 9 bases. CDR1 SGDLS and CDR2 YYNGEE come from the germline V gene. The length of the CDR3 is 14 residues. J gave up 3 bases and V 7 bases, and 6 bases lay outside the gene matches. Here the CDR3 reads CASGGTGRTDTQYF. CDR3 in DNA: TGTGCCAGCGGGGGGACAGGGCGAACAGATACGCAGTATTTT.

V usage is TRBV13 and J usage is TRBJ2-3; D is unresolved. Germline V gene sequence: CDR1 PRHDT, CDR2 FYEKMQ (reference sequence). The CDR3 is 11 residues long. Trimming stripped 4 bases from V and 6 bases from J, with 5 bases between. The CDR3 DNA reads as TGTGCCAGCAGCTCTGGGGATACGCAGTATTTT. It is translated as CASSSGDTQYF.

V is TRBV5-4 and J is TRBJ1-1, with a weak D call TRBD1 (5 bases). The CDR3 length is 17 residues. V dropped 4 bases and J dropped 1 base, with 20 bases sitting between them. CDR1 is SGHNT, CDR2 YYREEE, per germline (reference sequence). CDR3 in amino acids: CASSQPQNRGWNTEAFF. The CDR3 bases are TGTGCCAGCAGCCAGCCACAGAATAGGGGTTGGAACACTGAAGCTTTCTTT.

J is TRBJ1-6 and V is TRBV19, with TRBD1 matching over 10 bases. This CDR3 is 14 amino acids long. In germline, CDR1 is LNHDA, CDR2 SQIVND (reference sequence). V shed 1 base, J shed 9 bases, and the junction held 0 bases outside the gene matches. The chain's CDR3 is CASSIGQGASPLHF. CDR3 nucleotides: TGTGCCAGTAGTATAGGACAGGGGGCTTCACCCCTCCACTTT.

The CDR3, as DNA: TGTGCCAGCAGCTTTCGTGGGCCATTCGGGGAGCTGTTTTTT. Translated: CASSFRGPFGELFF. The V call is TRBV5-6, the J call TRBJ2-2, with D unclear. Per the germline V gene, CDR1 is SGHDT and CDR2 is YYEEEE. Trimming shortened V by 2 bases and J by 7 bases, and 12 bases separated the two germline ends. CDR3 length equals 14 residues. Looking up the rest from reference TRBV5-6 and TRBJ2-2 gives the full variable domain: DAGVTQSPTHLIKTRGQQVTLRCSPKSGHDTVSWYQQALGQGPQFIFQYYEEEERQRGNFPDRFSGHQFPNYSSELNVNALLLGDSALYLCASSFRGPFGELFFGEGSRLTVL.

The chain employs TRBV4-1 and TRBJ1-3; D might be TRBD1 (6 bases). Germline V lookup: CDR1 MGHRA, CDR2 YSYEKL. The CDR3 runs 15 residues. Trimming took off 0 bases at V and 2 bases at J, with 8 bases between the two ends. The CDR3 region has the DNA TGCGCCAGCAGCCAAGATAGGGGGACTGGAAACACCATATATTTT. Its translation is CASSQDRGTGNTIYF.